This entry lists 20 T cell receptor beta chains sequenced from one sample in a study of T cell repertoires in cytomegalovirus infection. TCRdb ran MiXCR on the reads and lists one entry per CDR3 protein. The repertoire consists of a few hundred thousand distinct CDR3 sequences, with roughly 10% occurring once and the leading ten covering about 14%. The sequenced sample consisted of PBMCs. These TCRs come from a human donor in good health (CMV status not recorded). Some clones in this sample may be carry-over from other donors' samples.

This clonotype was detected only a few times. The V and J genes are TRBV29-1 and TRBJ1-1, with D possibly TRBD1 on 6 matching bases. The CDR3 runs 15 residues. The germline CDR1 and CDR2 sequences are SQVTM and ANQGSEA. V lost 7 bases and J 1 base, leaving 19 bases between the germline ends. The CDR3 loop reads CSAQYGGRRNTEAFF. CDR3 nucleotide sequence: TGCAGCGCTCAGTACGGGGGGCGAAGGAACACTGAAGCTTTCTTT.

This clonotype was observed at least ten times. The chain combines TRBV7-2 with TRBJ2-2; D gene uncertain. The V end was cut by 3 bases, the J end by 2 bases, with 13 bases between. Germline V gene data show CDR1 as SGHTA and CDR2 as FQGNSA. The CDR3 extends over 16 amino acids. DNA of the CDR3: TGTGCCAGCAGCTTTTTCAGCAGCTCTAACACCGGGGAGCTGTTTTTT. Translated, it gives CASSFFSSSNTGELFF.

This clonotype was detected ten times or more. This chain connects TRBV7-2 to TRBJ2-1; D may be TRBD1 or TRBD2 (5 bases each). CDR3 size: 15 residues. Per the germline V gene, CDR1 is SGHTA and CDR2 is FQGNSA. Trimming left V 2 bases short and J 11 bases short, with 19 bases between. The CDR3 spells CASSLRGHPGVKQFF. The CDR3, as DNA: TGTGCCAGCAGCTTACGGGGCCACCCCGGAGTAAAGCAGTTCTTC.

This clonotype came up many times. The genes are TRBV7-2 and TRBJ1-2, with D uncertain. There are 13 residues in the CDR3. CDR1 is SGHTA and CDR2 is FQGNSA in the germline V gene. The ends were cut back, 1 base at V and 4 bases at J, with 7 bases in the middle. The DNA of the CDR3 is TGTGCCAGCAGCTTAGGGATTGCCTATGGCTACACCTTC. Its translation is CASSLGIAYGYTF.

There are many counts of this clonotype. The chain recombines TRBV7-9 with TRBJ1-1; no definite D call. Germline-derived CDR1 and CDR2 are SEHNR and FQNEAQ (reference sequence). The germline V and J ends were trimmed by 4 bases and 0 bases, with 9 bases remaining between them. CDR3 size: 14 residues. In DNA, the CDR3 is TGTGCCAGCAGCTCAACAAATTTGAACACTGAAGCTTTCTTT. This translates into CASSSTNLNTEAFF.

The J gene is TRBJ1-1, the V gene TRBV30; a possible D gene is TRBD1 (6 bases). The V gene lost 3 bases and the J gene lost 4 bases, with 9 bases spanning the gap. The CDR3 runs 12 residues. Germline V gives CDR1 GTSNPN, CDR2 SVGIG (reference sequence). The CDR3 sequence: CAWSRGSTEAFF. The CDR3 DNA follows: TGTGCCTGGAGCAGGGGTTCCACTGAAGCTTTCTTT.

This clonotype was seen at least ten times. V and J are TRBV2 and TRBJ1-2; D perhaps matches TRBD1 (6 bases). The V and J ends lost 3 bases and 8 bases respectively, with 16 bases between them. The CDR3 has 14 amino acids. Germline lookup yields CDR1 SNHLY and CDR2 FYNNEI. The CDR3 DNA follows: TGTGCCAGCAGTGAGAGGCAGGGGATTTACGGCTACACCTTC. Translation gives CASSERQGIYGYTF.

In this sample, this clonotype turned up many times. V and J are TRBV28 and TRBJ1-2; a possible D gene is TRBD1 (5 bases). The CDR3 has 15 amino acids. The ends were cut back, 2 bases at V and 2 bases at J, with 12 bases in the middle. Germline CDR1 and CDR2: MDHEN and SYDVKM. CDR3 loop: CASSLVWGGNYGYTF. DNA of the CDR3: TGTGCCAGCAGTTTAGTCTGGGGCGGAAACTATGGCTACACCTTC.

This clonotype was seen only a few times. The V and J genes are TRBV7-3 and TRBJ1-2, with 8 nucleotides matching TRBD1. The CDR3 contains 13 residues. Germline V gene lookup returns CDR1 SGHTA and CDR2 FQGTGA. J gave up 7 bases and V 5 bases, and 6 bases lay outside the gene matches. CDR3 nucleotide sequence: TGTGCCAGCAGCAAAGATGACAGGGGTGGCTACACCTTC. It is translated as CASSKDDRGGYTF.

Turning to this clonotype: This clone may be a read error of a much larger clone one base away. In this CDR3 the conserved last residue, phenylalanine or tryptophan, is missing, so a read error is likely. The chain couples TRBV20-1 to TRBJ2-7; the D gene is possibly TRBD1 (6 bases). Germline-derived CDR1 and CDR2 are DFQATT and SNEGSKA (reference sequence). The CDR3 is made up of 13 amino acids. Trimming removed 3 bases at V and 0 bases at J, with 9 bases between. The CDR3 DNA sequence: TGCAGTGCTAGGACGACAGGCTCCTACGAGCAGTACATC. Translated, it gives CSARTTGSYEQYI.

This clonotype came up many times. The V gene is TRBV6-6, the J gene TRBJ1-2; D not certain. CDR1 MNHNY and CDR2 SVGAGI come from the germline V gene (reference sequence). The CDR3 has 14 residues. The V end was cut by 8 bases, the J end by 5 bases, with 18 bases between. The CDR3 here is CASGMEDDSYGYTF. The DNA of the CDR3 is TGTGCCAGCGGAATGGAGGACGACTCTTATGGCTACACCTTC.

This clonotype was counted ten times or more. Here the CDR3 reads CASSLDRGNSNQPQHF. Written as DNA, the CDR3 is TGTGCCAGCAGCTTAGATCGGGGAAATAGCAATCAGCCCCAGCATTTT. The chain recombines TRBV7-2 with TRBJ1-5; D uncertain. CDR1 and CDR2 (germline): SGHTA, FQGNSA. V was shortened by 1 base and J by 0 bases, with 10 bases between the two germline ends. This CDR3 spans 16 amino acids.

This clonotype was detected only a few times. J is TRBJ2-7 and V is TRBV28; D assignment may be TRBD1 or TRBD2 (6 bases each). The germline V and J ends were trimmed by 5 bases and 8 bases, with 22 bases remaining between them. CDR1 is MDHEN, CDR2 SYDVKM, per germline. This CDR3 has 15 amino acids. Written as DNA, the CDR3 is TGTGCCAGCAGTCCTAAACGGGGGCGTACTACGAAGCAGTACTTC. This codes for CASSPKRGRTTKQYF.

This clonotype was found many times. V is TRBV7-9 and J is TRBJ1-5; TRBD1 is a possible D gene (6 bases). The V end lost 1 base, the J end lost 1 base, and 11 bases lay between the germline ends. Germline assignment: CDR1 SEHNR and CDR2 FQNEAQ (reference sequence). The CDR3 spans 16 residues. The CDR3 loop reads CASSLEKGESNQPQHF. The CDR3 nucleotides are TGTGCCAGCAGCTTAGAAAAGGGGGAAAGCAATCAGCCCCAGCATTTT.

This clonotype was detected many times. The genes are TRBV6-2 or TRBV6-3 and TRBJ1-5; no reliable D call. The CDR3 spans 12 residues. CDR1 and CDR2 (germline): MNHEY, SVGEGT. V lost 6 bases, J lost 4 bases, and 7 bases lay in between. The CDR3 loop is CASSTVNQPQHF. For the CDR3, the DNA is TGTGCCAGCAGCACCGTAAATCAGCCCCAGCATTTT.

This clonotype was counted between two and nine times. CDR3 sequence reads: CASRTNPTGRAYEQYF. DNA of the CDR3: TGTGCCAGCAGAACAAACCCGACAGGGCGAGCCTACGAGCAGTACTTC. The chain links TRBV6-6 to TRBJ2-7, with 7 bases that match TRBD1. With V trimmed by 6 bases and J by 2 bases, 13 bases remained unmatched. The CDR3 runs to 16 residues. Germline assignment: CDR1 MNHNY and CDR2 SVGAGI (reference sequence).

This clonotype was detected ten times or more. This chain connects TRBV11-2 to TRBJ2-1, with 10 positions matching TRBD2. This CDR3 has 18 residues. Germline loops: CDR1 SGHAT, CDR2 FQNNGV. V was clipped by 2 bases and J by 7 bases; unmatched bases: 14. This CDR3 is CASSLPSLLAGELNEQFF. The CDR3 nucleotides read TGTGCCAGCAGCTTACCCTCACTTCTAGCGGGGGAGTTAAATGAGCAGTTCTTC.

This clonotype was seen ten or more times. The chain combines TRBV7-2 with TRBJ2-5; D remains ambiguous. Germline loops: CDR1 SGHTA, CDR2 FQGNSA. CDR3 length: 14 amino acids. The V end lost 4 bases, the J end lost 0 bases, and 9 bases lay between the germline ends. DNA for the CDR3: TGTGCCAGCAGCTCTAATCTTTACCAAGAGACCCAGTACTTC. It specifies CASSSNLYQETQYF.

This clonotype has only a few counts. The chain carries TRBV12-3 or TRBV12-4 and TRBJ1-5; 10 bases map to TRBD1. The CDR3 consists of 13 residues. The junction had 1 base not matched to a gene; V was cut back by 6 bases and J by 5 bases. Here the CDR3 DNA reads TGTGCCAGCAGAGGGACAGGGGATCAGCCCCAGCATTTT. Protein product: CASRGTGDQPQHF.

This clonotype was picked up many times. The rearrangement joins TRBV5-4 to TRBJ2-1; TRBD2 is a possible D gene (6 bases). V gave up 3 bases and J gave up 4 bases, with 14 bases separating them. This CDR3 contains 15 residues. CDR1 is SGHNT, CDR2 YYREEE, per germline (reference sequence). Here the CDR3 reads CASSSSGTVYNEQFF. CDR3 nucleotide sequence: TGTGCCAGCAGCTCTTCCGGGACTGTATACAATGAGCAGTTCTTC. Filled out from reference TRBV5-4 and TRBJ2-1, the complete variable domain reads ETGVTQSPTHLIKTRGQQVTLRCSSQSGHNTVSWYQQALGQGPQFIFQYYREEENGRGNFPPRFSGLQFPNYSSELNVNALELDDSALYLCASSSSGTVYNEQFFGPGTRLTVL.